The clone carrying this T cell receptor (beta chain) was recorded a few times. TCRdb reprocessed the 5' RACE reads via MiXCR and lists one record per CDR3 protein. The repertoire includes hundreds of thousands of distinct CDR3 sequences, less than 9.5% of them detected once, and under 25% sits in the top ten. These data belong to a study of T-cell memory formation after mild COVID-19. Germline V CDR1 and CDR2: SGHVS, FNYEAQ. The CDR3 loop spans 14 amino acids. Trimming cost V 1 base and J 1 base, with 8 bases left between them. This receptor was obtained from a man in his late teens or twenties who had mild COVID-19 (a few samples of this study predate the infection). Cell type and time point are not known. This sequence joins TRBV7-6 and TRBJ2-7, with D perhaps matching TRBD1 (6 bases). The specimen sequenced was PBMCs or a T cell subset sorted from them (not recorded which). CDR3 sequence (DNA): TGTGCCAGCAGCTTAGGGACAGAGTCCTACGAGCAGTACTTC. Protein sequence: CASSLGTESYEQYF.